These T cell receptor beta chains were read from a single sample in a study of blood T cell repertoires in COVID-19. Here immunoSEQ multiplex PCR was the method, and the copy in TCRdb shows in-frame clones only, minus some. The table lists around 110,000 clones, less than 90% of them singletons. Material for sequencing was peripheral blood. These receptor sequences come from a human donor in a cohort sampled during active COVID-19. Each CDR3 is given with its conserved first and last residue. The order of the fields is J gene, CDR3 length, clone size, V gene, D gene, CDR3 DNA, CDR3 protein. A D gene is named only where the DNA matches it firmly. A row's size may be missing; if present it is once, few, many or a size class.

J gene: TRBJ2-2
CDR3 length: 15
clone size: .
V gene: TRBV18
D gene: .
CDR3 DNA: TGTGCCAGCTCACCACCTAACACAGGCACCGGGGAGCTGTTTTTT
CDR3 protein: CASSPPNTGTGELFF

J gene: TRBJ2-2
CDR3 length: 17
clone size: many
V gene: TRBV7-6
D gene: TRBD2
CDR3 DNA: TGTGCCAGCAGCCCCTTAATACTAGCGGGAGGTACCGGGGAGCTGTTTTTT
CDR3 protein: CASSPLILAGGTGELFF

J gene: TRBJ2-5
CDR3 length: 17
clone size: .
V gene: TRBV5-6
D gene: TRBD1
CDR3 DNA: TGTGCCAGCAGCCAGAACCCCGGGACAGGGGGCGCCGGGACCCAGTACTTC
CDR3 protein: CASSQNPGTGGAGTQYF

J gene: TRBJ2-5
CDR3 length: 15
clone size: .
V gene: TRBV6-5
D gene: TRBD2
CDR3 DNA: TGTGCCAGCAGTTACTCGGGAGGGTCGGGAGAGACCCAGTACTTC
CDR3 protein: CASSYSGGSGETQYF

J gene: TRBJ1-2
CDR3 length: 15
clone size: .
V gene: TRBV4-3
D gene: .
CDR3 DNA: TGCGCCAGCAGCCAAGGAGTGGCGGTTAACTATGGCTACACCTTC
CDR3 protein: CASSQGVAVNYGYTF

J gene: TRBJ2-2
CDR3 length: 16
clone size: .
V gene: TRBV4-3
D gene: TRBD2
CDR3 DNA: TGCGCCAGCAGCCCGGGACTAGCGGCTAACACCGGGGAGCTGTTTTTT
CDR3 protein: CASSPGLAANTGELFF

J gene: TRBJ1-2
CDR3 length: 16
clone size: once
V gene: TRBV5-6
D gene: .
CDR3 DNA: TGTGCCAGCAGCTTGTCGGGGACTCCCCCTTCGGGGGGCTACACCTTC
CDR3 protein: CASSLSGTPPSGGYTF

J gene: TRBJ1-2
CDR3 length: 14
clone size: .
V gene: TRBV7-8
D gene: .
CDR3 DNA: TGTGCCAGCAGCTTAAAGGAGGAGTCTATGCGGTACACCTTC
CDR3 protein: CASSLKEESMRYTF

J gene: TRBJ2-3
CDR3 length: 17
clone size: .
V gene: TRBV7-2
D gene: TRBD2
CDR3 DNA: TGTGCCAGCAGCTTAAGGAGCGGGAGGTACCAGATGTATACGCAGTATTTT
CDR3 protein: CASSLRSGRYQMYTQYF

J gene: TRBJ1-5
CDR3 length: 19
clone size: .
V gene: TRBV18
D gene: .
CDR3 DNA: TGTGCCAGCTCACTCGGGTCCCAGATGCGTGGCGTAAGGAATCAGCCCCAGCATTTT
CDR3 protein: CASSLGSQMRGVRNQPQHF

J gene: TRBJ2-1
CDR3 length: 15
clone size: .
V gene: TRBV18
D gene: .
CDR3 DNA: TGTGCCAGCTCACCCCCGGGCCCAGAGGGCAATGAGCAGTTCTTC
CDR3 protein: CASSPPGPEGNEQFF

J gene: TRBJ2-1
CDR3 length: 17
clone size: .
V gene: TRBV4-1
D gene: .
CDR3 DNA: TGCGCCAGCAGCCATTACCACCGGGAGCTCCTATACAATGAGCAGTTCTTC
CDR3 protein: CASSHYHRELLYNEQFF

J gene: TRBJ2-3
CDR3 length: 17
clone size: .
V gene: TRBV29-1
D gene: TRBD1
CDR3 DNA: TGCAGCGTTGAAGATCGCCACGGACAGGGGGATGCAGATACGCAGTATTTT
CDR3 protein: CSVEDRHGQGDADTQYF

J gene: TRBJ2-1
CDR3 length: 15
clone size: .
V gene: TRBV6-5
D gene: TRBD2
CDR3 DNA: TGTGCCAGCAGTCCATGGGGGGGGAGCGGTAATGAGCAGTTCTTC
CDR3 protein: CASSPWGGSGNEQFF

J gene: TRBJ1-2
CDR3 length: 12
clone size: .
V gene: TRBV9
D gene: .
CDR3 DNA: TGTGCCAGCAAGGGAGGGAGCTATGGCTACACCTTC
CDR3 protein: CASKGGSYGYTF

J gene: TRBJ2-4
CDR3 length: 14
clone size: .
V gene: TRBV7-2
D gene: .
CDR3 DNA: TGTGCCAGCAGCTCCGGTGGAGGGTCGGCCATTCAGTACTTC
CDR3 protein: CASSSGGGSAIQYF

J gene: TRBJ1-2
CDR3 length: 17
clone size: .
V gene: TRBV30
D gene: TRBD1
CDR3 DNA: TGTGCCTGGAGTGAAACCGGGACAGGGTTCTCTGGCTATGGCTACACCTTC
CDR3 protein: CAWSETGTGFSGYGYTF

J gene: TRBJ1-3
CDR3 length: 14
clone size: .
V gene: TRBV19
D gene: .
CDR3 DNA: TGTGCCAGTAGTATGGCTCAGGTCGGAAACACCATATATTTT
CDR3 protein: CASSMAQVGNTIYF

J gene: TRBJ2-1
CDR3 length: 18
clone size: .
V gene: TRBV7-9
D gene: .
CDR3 DNA: TGTGCCAGCAGCTTAGCCGGGTTGGAGGGGGGGCCCCGCAACGAGCAGTTCTTC
CDR3 protein: CASSLAGLEGGPRNEQFF

J gene: TRBJ1-5
CDR3 length: 15
clone size: many
V gene: TRBV6-2/TRBV6-3
D gene: TRBD1
CDR3 DNA: TGTGCCAGCAGTTGGGGACAGGGGCCGAGTCAGCCCCAGCATTTT
CDR3 protein: CASSWGQGPSQPQHF

J gene: TRBJ1-5
CDR3 length: 16
clone size: .
V gene: TRBV7-2
D gene: TRBD1
CDR3 DNA: TGTGCCAGCAGCCCAGGGGGACAGGGGGTCGGTCAGCCCCAGCATTTT
CDR3 protein: CASSPGGQGVGQPQHF

J gene: TRBJ1-3
CDR3 length: 12
clone size: .
V gene: TRBV10-3
D gene: TRBD1
CDR3 DNA: TGTGCCATCAGGGACAGGGGAAACACCATATATTTT
CDR3 protein: CAIRDRGNTIYF

J gene: TRBJ2-3
CDR3 length: 15
clone size: .
V gene: TRBV6-2/TRBV6-3
D gene: TRBD1
CDR3 DNA: TGTGCCAGCAGTTACGGGACAGAGGACACAGATACGCAGTATTTT
CDR3 protein: CASSYGTEDTDTQYF

J gene: TRBJ2-3
CDR3 length: 14
clone size: few
V gene: TRBV9
D gene: .
CDR3 DNA: TGTGCCAGCAGCGCGGGACTCTCCACAGATACGCAGTATTTT
CDR3 protein: CASSAGLSTDTQYF

J gene: TRBJ2-3
CDR3 length: 14
clone size: .
V gene: TRBV7-2
D gene: .
CDR3 DNA: TGTGCCAGCAGCTTGAGTCGAGGCACAGATACGCAGTATTTT
CDR3 protein: CASSLSRGTDTQYF

J gene: TRBJ2-3
CDR3 length: 17
clone size: .
V gene: TRBV3-1/TRBV3-2
D gene: TRBD2
CDR3 DNA: TGTGCCAGCAGCCAATCCCTGGCGGGAGGCCCCACAGATACGCAGTATTTT
CDR3 protein: CASSQSLAGGPTDTQYF

J gene: TRBJ2-3
CDR3 length: 12
clone size: .
V gene: TRBV9
D gene: .
CDR3 DNA: TGTGCCAGCAGCGCCAGGGCAGATACGCAGTATTTT
CDR3 protein: CASSARADTQYF

J gene: TRBJ2-3
CDR3 length: 13
clone size: .
V gene: TRBV7-2
D gene: TRBD2
CDR3 DNA: TGTGCCAGCAGCGGGGACTACACAGATACGCAGTATTTT
CDR3 protein: CASSGDYTDTQYF

J gene: TRBJ1-5
CDR3 length: 15
clone size: .
V gene: TRBV19
D gene: .
CDR3 DNA: TGTGCCAGTAGTTCAGTCATGGGGCCCAATCAGCCCCAGCATTTT
CDR3 protein: CASSSVMGPNQPQHF

J gene: TRBJ1-4
CDR3 length: 12
clone size: .
V gene: TRBV2
D gene: .
CDR3 DNA: TGTGCCAGCCGAAGAGGTAATGAAAAACTGTTTTTT
CDR3 protein: CASRRGNEKLFF

J gene: TRBJ1-5
CDR3 length: 14
clone size: .
V gene: TRBV7-2
D gene: TRBD1
CDR3 DNA: TGTGCCAGCAGCTGGACAGGGGGCGCAGAGCCCCAGCATTTT
CDR3 protein: CASSWTGGAEPQHF

J gene: TRBJ2-3
CDR3 length: 15
clone size: .
V gene: TRBV6-5
D gene: TRBD2
CDR3 DNA: TGTGCCAGCAGACAAGCGGGAGGGAGCACAGATACGCAGTATTTT
CDR3 protein: CASRQAGGSTDTQYF

J gene: TRBJ1-2
CDR3 length: 15
clone size: .
V gene: TRBV7-8
D gene: .
CDR3 DNA: TGTGCCAGCAGCTTAGGGTCAGGGCCCAACTATGGCTACACCTTC
CDR3 protein: CASSLGSGPNYGYTF

J gene: TRBJ1-1
CDR3 length: 13
clone size: .
V gene: TRBV5-4
D gene: .
CDR3 DNA: TGTGCCAGCAGCTTGGACGAGGACACTGAAGCTTTCTTT
CDR3 protein: CASSLDEDTEAFF

J gene: TRBJ1-2
CDR3 length: 13
clone size: .
V gene: TRBV6-2/TRBV6-3
D gene: .
CDR3 DNA: TGTGCCAGCAGTTACTTGGGCAACTATGGCTACACCTTC
CDR3 protein: CASSYLGNYGYTF

J gene: TRBJ2-1
CDR3 length: 16
clone size: few
V gene: TRBV5-1
D gene: .
CDR3 DNA: TGCGCCAGCAGCGTACAGGGAAGGGTGGGCTTCGATGAGCAGTTCTTC
CDR3 protein: CASSVQGRVGFDEQFF

J gene: TRBJ2-7
CDR3 length: 14
clone size: once
V gene: TRBV5-4
D gene: TRBD2
CDR3 DNA: TGTGCCAGCAGCTTGGGCCGGACTAGCGGCTTCCAGTACTTC
CDR3 protein: CASSLGRTSGFQYF

J gene: TRBJ1-1
CDR3 length: 13
clone size: .
V gene: TRBV6-1
D gene: .
CDR3 DNA: TGTGCCAGCAGTGAACTGGCAGTCACTGAAGCTTTCTTT
CDR3 protein: CASSELAVTEAFF

J gene: TRBJ2-2
CDR3 length: 15
clone size: .
V gene: TRBV27
D gene: TRBD2
CDR3 DNA: TGTGCCAGCAGTTTACTAGCGGGAGGACCCGGGGAGCTGTTTTTT
CDR3 protein: CASSLLAGGPGELFF

J gene: TRBJ2-2
CDR3 length: 14
clone size: .
V gene: TRBV5-1
D gene: .
CDR3 DNA: TGCGCCAGCAGCTTATCGAGGTACACCGGGGAGCTGTTTTTT
CDR3 protein: CASSLSRYTGELFF

J gene: TRBJ2-5
CDR3 length: 16
clone size: .
V gene: TRBV10-1
D gene: TRBD1
CDR3 DNA: TGCGCCAGCAGTGAATCAGGACAGGGGGTACAAGAGACCCAGTACTTC
CDR3 protein: CASSESGQGVQETQYF

J gene: TRBJ1-4
CDR3 length: 16
clone size: .
V gene: TRBV30
D gene: .
CDR3 DNA: TGTGCCTGGAGTAACTCACGGGACGGGGAGGCTGAAAAACTGTTTTTT
CDR3 protein: CAWSNSRDGEAEKLFF

J gene: TRBJ1-1
CDR3 length: 15
clone size: few
V gene: TRBV6-2/TRBV6-3
D gene: .
CDR3 DNA: TGTGCCAGCAGCTCCGGTGGGGGGTTCAACACTGAAGCTTTCTTT
CDR3 protein: CASSSGGGFNTEAFF

J gene: TRBJ2-5
CDR3 length: 12
clone size: once
V gene: TRBV19
D gene: .
CDR3 DNA: TGTGCCAGTAGTCAGGGGCAAGAGACCCAGTACTTC
CDR3 protein: CASSQGQETQYF

J gene: TRBJ2-1
CDR3 length: 18
clone size: .
V gene: TRBV20-1
D gene: TRBD2
CDR3 DNA: TGCAGTGCTAGTTCCAGGGAGGGAGCGGGAGGGTCCTACAATGAGCAGTTCTTC
CDR3 protein: CSASSREGAGGSYNEQFF

J gene: TRBJ2-7
CDR3 length: 13
clone size: .
V gene: TRBV7-9
D gene: TRBD2
CDR3 DNA: TGTGCCAGCAGCCAAGGGACTAAGCGGGAGCAGTACTTC
CDR3 protein: CASSQGTKREQYF

J gene: TRBJ1-5
CDR3 length: 13
clone size: .
V gene: TRBV10-3
D gene: .
CDR3 DNA: TGTGCCATCAGTGATTCCACTACGGAGCCCCAGCATTTT
CDR3 protein: CAISDSTTEPQHF

J gene: TRBJ2-1
CDR3 length: 12
clone size: few
V gene: TRBV6-2/TRBV6-3
D gene: .
CDR3 DNA: TGTGCCAGCAGTTACTGGCGGTCGGGGCAGTTCTTC
CDR3 protein: CASSYWRSGQFF

J gene: TRBJ1-1
CDR3 length: 14
clone size: .
V gene: TRBV19
D gene: .
CDR3 DNA: TGTGCCAGTAGTAATACCGGGACTCGCACTGAAGCTTTCTTT
CDR3 protein: CASSNTGTRTEAFF

J gene: TRBJ2-1
CDR3 length: 15
clone size: .
V gene: TRBV7-2
D gene: .
CDR3 DNA: TGTGCCAGCAGCCCCGGTGGGGGGGCATACAATGAGCAGTTCTTC
CDR3 protein: CASSPGGGAYNEQFF

J gene: TRBJ2-1
CDR3 length: 13
clone size: .
V gene: TRBV3-1/TRBV3-2
D gene: TRBD2
CDR3 DNA: TGTGCCAGCAGCCTCCGAGCGGGAGGCGAGCAGTTCTTC
CDR3 protein: CASSLRAGGEQFF